This T cell receptor (beta chain) stems from a study of T cells in Graves' hyperthyroidism and ophthalmopathy. Unmatched junction bases numbered 9, after V lost 6 bases and J lost 5 bases. Germline CDR1 and CDR2: SGHTA and FQGTGA. The length of the CDR3 is 17 residues. Not enrolled were patients with uncontrolled infection, other autoimmune disease, pregnancy or lactation. Using RNA transcripts as the source, TCR beta CDR3 regions were amplified. A first-round RT-PCR of the TCR CDR3 used the HTBI primer set. TCRdb passed the multiplex PCR reads through MiXCR, listing each CDR3 protein once. The sample has hundreds of thousands of distinct CDR3 sequences, approximately 14% seen once.

This TCR came from a woman aged 30 to 39 with Graves' hyperthyroidism that later progressed to Graves' ophthalmopathy. The sample taken for sequencing was blood. The gene calls are TRBV7-3 and TRBJ2-2; 13 bases are a match to TRBD2. This chain's CDR3 is CASSQFPTSGRTGELFF. The CDR3 DNA follows: TGTGCCAGCAGTCAATTTCCGACTAGCGGGAGGACCGGGGAGCTGTTTTTT.